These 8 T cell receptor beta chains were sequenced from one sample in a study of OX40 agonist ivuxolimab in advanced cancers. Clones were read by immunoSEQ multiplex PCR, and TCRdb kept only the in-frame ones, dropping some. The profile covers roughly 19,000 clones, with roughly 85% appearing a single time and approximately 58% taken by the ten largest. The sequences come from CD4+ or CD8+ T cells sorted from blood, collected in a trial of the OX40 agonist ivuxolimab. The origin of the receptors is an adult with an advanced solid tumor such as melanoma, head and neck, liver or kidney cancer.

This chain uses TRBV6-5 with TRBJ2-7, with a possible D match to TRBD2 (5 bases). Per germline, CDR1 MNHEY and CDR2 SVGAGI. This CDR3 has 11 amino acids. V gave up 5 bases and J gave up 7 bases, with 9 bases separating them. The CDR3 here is CASSLRGEQYF. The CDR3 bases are TGTGCCAGCAGTCTCCGCGGGGAGCAGTACTTC.

The CDR3 DNA reads as TGTGCCAGTAGTGCCCCTCCAGGGAGTCATGGCCACACTGAAGCTTTCTTT. It encodes CASSAPPGSHGHTEAFF. The chain couples TRBV19 to TRBJ1-1, with D possibly being TRBD1 (5 bases). The CDR3 extends over 17 amino acids. V was pared by 5 bases and J by 3 bases, with 22 bases between. Germline-derived CDR1 and CDR2 are LNHDA and SQIVND (reference sequence).

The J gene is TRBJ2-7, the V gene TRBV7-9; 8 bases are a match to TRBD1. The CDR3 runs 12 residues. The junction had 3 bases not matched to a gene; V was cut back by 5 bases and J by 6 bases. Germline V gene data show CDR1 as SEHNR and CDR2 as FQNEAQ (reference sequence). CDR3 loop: CASSPTGGEQYF. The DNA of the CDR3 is TGTGCCAGCAGCCCTACAGGGGGCGAGCAGTACTTC.

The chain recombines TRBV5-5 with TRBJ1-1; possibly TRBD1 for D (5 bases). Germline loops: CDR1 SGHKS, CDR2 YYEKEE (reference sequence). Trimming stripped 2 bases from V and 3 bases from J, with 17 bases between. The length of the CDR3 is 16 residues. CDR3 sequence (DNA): TGTGCCAGCAGCTTAGTGGTGGGGGGTTTCGACACTGAAGCTTTCTTT. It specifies CASSLVVGGFDTEAFF.

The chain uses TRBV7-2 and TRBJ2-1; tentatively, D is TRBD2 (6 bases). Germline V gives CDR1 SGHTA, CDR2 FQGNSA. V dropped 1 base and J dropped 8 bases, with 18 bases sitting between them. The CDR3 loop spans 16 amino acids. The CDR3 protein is CASSLEPSGALDEQFF. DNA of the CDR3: TGTGCCAGCAGCTTAGAGCCCTCGGGAGCCTTGGATGAGCAGTTCTTC.

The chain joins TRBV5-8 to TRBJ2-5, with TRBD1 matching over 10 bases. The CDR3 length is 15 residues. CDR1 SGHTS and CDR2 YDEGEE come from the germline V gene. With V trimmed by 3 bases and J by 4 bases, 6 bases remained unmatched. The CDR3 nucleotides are TGTGCCAGCAGCTCCGGGACAGGGGTGGTAGAGACCCAGTACTTC. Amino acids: CASSSGTGVVETQYF.

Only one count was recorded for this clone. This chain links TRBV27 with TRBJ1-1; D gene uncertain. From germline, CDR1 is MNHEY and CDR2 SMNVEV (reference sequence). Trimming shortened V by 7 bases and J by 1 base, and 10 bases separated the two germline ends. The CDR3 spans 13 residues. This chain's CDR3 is CASTPIGNTEAFF. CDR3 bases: TGTGCCAGCACCCCGATCGGGAACACTGAAGCTTTCTTT.

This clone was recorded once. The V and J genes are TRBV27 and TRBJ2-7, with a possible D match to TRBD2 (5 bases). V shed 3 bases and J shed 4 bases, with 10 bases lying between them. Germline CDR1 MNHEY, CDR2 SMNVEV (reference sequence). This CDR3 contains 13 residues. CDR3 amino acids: CASSLRVGYEQYF. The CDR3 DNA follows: TGTGCCAGCAGTTTGAGGGTGGGGTACGAGCAGTACTTC.